This T cell receptor (beta chain) was retrieved from a study (dated by TCRdb to about 2015). For context, the study as a whole: Whether tumor-infiltrating Tregs in breast cancer are recruited from blood Tregs or converted in situ from other CD4+ T cell subsets was tested.

This clonotype has a count of ten or more. Its antigen is unknown. The sample holds no much larger clone one base away, and base qualities are not on file. Full-length TCR variable regions were amplified by 5' RACE PCR using constant-region reverse primers, and then by semi-nested PCR using Nested Universal Primer A. The ReliaPrep RNA Cell Miniprep System was used to extract total RNA, which was then reverse transcribed into 5'RACE-ready cDNA with the SMARTer RACE 5'/3' Kit. Multiplex adaptors were used to barcode the full-length TCR alpha and beta libraries, which were then sequenced on an Illumina MiSeq. Per the authors' processing: For each of nine subset-tissue groups, sequencing data from the five patients were combined, and the groups were compared by unsupervised clustering of TCR gene usage. The Morisita-Horn index was used to calculate repertoire similarity, with shared sequences weighted by how much each contributed to each repertoire. TCRdb handled the public reads itself, with Q25 trimming in fastp and clone calling in MiXCR, and kept productive beta chains. Merged by CDR3 protein, the rows form single entries marked with the most common genes and DNA. TCRdb's processing, not the authors', yielded these V and J calls. The sample yields about 55,000 distinct CDR3 sequences; around 21% were counted once. The ten largest account for 3.2% of the sample.

What the authors observed across the whole study: The validation in the larger cohort was limited to a single TCR beta V-J rearrangement instead of whole repertoires. The TCR gene usage of tumor memory CD4+ T cells clustered together with blood and lymph node memory CD4+ cells and with lymph node naive CD4+ cells. The greatest overlap of tumor-infiltrating Treg TCR alpha and beta sequences was with tumor naive CD4+ T cells, followed next by blood naive CD4+ T cells.

Tregs were isolated as CD4+CD25+CD127-/low cells. Tregs, naive and memory CD4+ T cells from tumor, blood and ipsilateral draining lymph nodes of five breast cancer patients underwent full-length TCR alpha and beta sequencing. Tumor tissue and lymph nodes obtained by ipsilateral axillary dissection were perfused with PBS, cut into small pieces and digested using collagenase I and hyaluronidase. FACS confirmed that the sorted cell populations were more than 90% pure. The specimen sequenced was tumor-infiltrating Tregs sorted from the breast tumor. The sequence came from a female donor with breast cancer.

The nucleotide sequence is given as TGCAGTGCTACCGGGACTGCCTTAGGTGGTGAGCAGTTCTTC. Its coded protein is CSATGTALGGEQFF. The chain couples TRBV20-1 to TRBJ2-1; TRBD2 is a possible D gene, resting on 6 matching bases. V loses 4 bases, J loses 9 bases, and the germline ends lie 19 bases apart. The CDR3, cysteine through phenylalanine, is 14 amino acids long. Solely the CDR3 DNA is kept, with 42 bases framed from the first base. The germline V gene (reference sequence) yields DFQATT for CDR1 and SNEGSKA for CDR2.